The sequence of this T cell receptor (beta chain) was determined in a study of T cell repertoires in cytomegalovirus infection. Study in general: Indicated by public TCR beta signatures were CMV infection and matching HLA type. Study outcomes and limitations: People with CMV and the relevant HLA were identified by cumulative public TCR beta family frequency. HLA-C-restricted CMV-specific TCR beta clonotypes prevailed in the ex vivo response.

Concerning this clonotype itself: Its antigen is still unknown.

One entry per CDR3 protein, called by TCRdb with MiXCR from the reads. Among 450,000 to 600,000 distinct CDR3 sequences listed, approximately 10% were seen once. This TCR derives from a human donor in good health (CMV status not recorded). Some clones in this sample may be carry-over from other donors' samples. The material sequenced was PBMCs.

This CDR3 reads CASSLRASGVVYNEQFF. Written as DNA, the CDR3 is TGTGCCAGCAGCTTAAGGGCTAGCGGGGTGGTATACAATGAGCAGTTCTTC. The chain recombines TRBV7-3 with TRBJ2-1; TRBD2 agrees at 9 bases. This CDR3 is 17 amino acids long. The V and J ends lost 1 base and 4 bases, in that order; junction bases with no gene match: 8. Germline V gene data show CDR1 as SGHTA and CDR2 as FQGTGA.